These 32 T cell receptor beta chains share one sample of origin, sequenced in a study of T-cell memory formation after mild COVID-19. TCRdb reanalysed the 5' RACE reads using MiXCR and keeps one entry per CDR3 protein. The table shows 450,000 to 700,000 distinct CDR3 sequences, with 18% occurring only once. The specimen sequenced was PBMCs or a T cell subset sorted from them (not recorded which). The receptor source for this set is an adult woman who had mild COVID-19 (a few samples of this study predate the infection). Cell type and time point are not known.

V and J are TRBV9 and TRBJ2-3; 7 nucleotides match TRBD1. Germline assignment: CDR1 SGDLS and CDR2 YYNGEE. V trimming: 2 bases; J trimming: 2 bases; junction bases outside the gene matches: 8. The CDR3 loop spans 16 amino acids. Here the CDR3 reads CASSVRGGHPTDTQYF. The CDR3 DNA reads TGTGCCAGCAGCGTTCGAGGGGGCCACCCCACAGATACGCAGTATTTT.

The chain uses TRBV5-1 and TRBJ2-3; 8 bases are a match to TRBD2. Germline V CDR1 and CDR2: SGHRS, YFSETQ. The V and J ends lost 0 bases and 3 bases, in that order; junction bases with no gene match: 0. This CDR3 is 14 amino acids long. CDR3 coding DNA: TGCGCCAGCAGCTTGGAGCGGGAGACAGATACGCAGTATTTT. Its protein is CASSLERETDTQYF.

This clonotype was observed a handful of times. The gene calls are TRBV2 and TRBJ2-3; 8 bases align to TRBD2. The CDR3 spans 15 residues. Germline-derived CDR1 and CDR2 are SNHLY and FYNNEI. The ends lost 3 bases at V and 0 bases at J; junction bases unmatched: 2. The CDR3 protein is CASSDERGSTDTQYF. The CDR3 DNA sequence: TGTGCCAGCAGTGATGAGCGGGGGAGCACAGATACGCAGTATTTT.

The V and J genes are TRBV6-4 and TRBJ2-7, with D possibly matching TRBD2 (5 bases). CDR1 is MRHNA and CDR2 is SNTAGT in the germline V gene. The CDR3 is 14 amino acids. Between the trimmed V and J ends, which lost 3 bases and 7 bases, there was a span of 16 bases. In nucleotides, the CDR3 is TGTGCCAGCAGTGATTCGGGCTCAACGGGGGAGCAGTACTTC. Residues: CASSDSGSTGEQYF.

This clonotype was observed many times. V is TRBV12-3 or TRBV12-4 and J is TRBJ2-1, with 11 bases matching TRBD2. CDR3 length equals 15 residues. The V segment lost 4 bases and the J segment 2 bases; nucleotides outside the gene matches: 1. Written as DNA, the CDR3 is TGTGCCAGCAGTTCTAGCGGGAGGACCTACAATGAGCAGTTCTTC. Encoded protein: CASSSSGRTYNEQFF.

There are a few counts of this clonotype. The chain recombines TRBV18 with TRBJ2-3, with D maybe TRBD2 (6 bases). The V end was cut by 0 bases, the J end by 0 bases, with 13 bases between. CDR1 and CDR2 (germline): KGHSH, LQKENI. CDR3 length equals 17 residues. This chain's CDR3 is CASSPPSAGTSTDTQYF. CDR3 bases: TGTGCCAGCTCACCACCGTCCGCGGGAACTAGCACAGATACGCAGTATTTT.

This clonotype was picked up a small number of times. This chain links TRBV9 with TRBJ1-5, with TRBD1 matching 7 bases. V lost 2 bases and J lost 9; bases outside the gene matches: 8. The germline CDR1 and CDR2 sequences are SGDLS and YYNGEE. The CDR3 loop spans 14 amino acids. The CDR3 DNA follows: TGTGCCAGCAGCGTCGGGGACAGCTTGTGGCCCCAGCATTTT. This codes for CASSVGDSLWPQHF.

The chain is built from TRBV20-1 and TRBJ2-3; 12 bases match TRBD2. This CDR3 has 19 residues. Trimming cost V 6 bases and J 4 bases; bases outside gene matches: 20. Germline V lookup: CDR1 DFQATT, CDR2 SNEGSKA (reference sequence). CDR3 protein: CSAPRSASSGGAESDTQYF. CDR3 DNA sequence: TGCAGTGCCCCGCGCAGTGCCTCTAGCGGGGGGGCCGAATCAGATACGCAGTATTTT.

This clonotype came up a few times. The rearrangement uses TRBV7-2 and TRBJ2-5; D may be TRBD2 (5 bases). Germline assignment: CDR1 SGHTA and CDR2 FQGNSA. V was trimmed by 5 bases and J by 5 bases, leaving 15 bases between them. The CDR3 has 14 amino acids. The CDR3 spells CASSVTSSRETQYF. The CDR3 DNA sequence: TGTGCCAGCAGCGTCACTAGTTCCCGGGAGACCCAGTACTTC.

CDR3 region: CASSSNSFKGETQYF. CDR3 nucleotides: TGCGCCAGCAGCAGTAACAGTTTTAAGGGGGAGACCCAGTACTTC. This chain links TRBV5-1 with TRBJ2-5; D might be TRBD1 (5 bases). CDR1 and CDR2 (germline): SGHRS, YFSETQ. This CDR3 has 15 residues. V lost 4 bases, J lost 5 bases, and 18 bases lay in between.

The sample holds a few counts of this clonotype. The CDR3 is CSAKGGGQGSSYEQYF. The CDR3 DNA sequence: TGCAGTGCTAAGGGTGGGGGACAGGGGAGCTCCTACGAGCAGTACTTC. The chain carries TRBV20-1 and TRBJ2-7, with 10 positions matching TRBD1. This CDR3 region has 16 residues. In germline, CDR1 is DFQATT, CDR2 SNEGSKA (reference sequence). Trimming took 4 bases from V and 0 from J; bases not matched to a gene: 9.

In its sample, this clonotype was seen many times. J is TRBJ2-2 and V is TRBV5-1; D remains unclear. The V end was cut by 4 bases, the J end by 6 bases, with 7 bases between. This CDR3 comprises 12 residues. Germline V gives CDR1 SGHRS, CDR2 YFSETQ. The CDR3 protein is CASSLDSGELFF. In DNA form, the CDR3 reads TGCGCCAGCAGCCTTGACTCCGGGGAGCTGTTTTTT.

This chain connects TRBV4-2 to TRBJ2-1; D might be TRBD2 (7 bases). CDR1 and CDR2 from the germline V gene are LGHNA and YNFKEQ. Deletions cut 4 bases from V and 3 bases from J, with 13 bases between. The length of the CDR3 is 15 residues. CDR3 protein: CASSREGGLYNEQFF. Here the CDR3 DNA reads TGTGCCAGCAGCCGCGAGGGGGGGCTCTACAATGAGCAGTTCTTC.

The table lists this clonotype with a few counts. The genes are TRBV4-2 and TRBJ2-5; a possible D gene is TRBD2 (5 bases). CDR3 length equals 16 residues. V lost 1 base and J 5 bases, leaving 17 bases between the germline ends. Per the germline V gene, CDR1 is LGHNA and CDR2 is YNFKEQ. The CDR3 DNA reads as TGTGCCAGCAGCCAAGTAGGCGGCGCTAGCAGGGAGACCCAGTACTTC. It translates to CASSQVGGASRETQYF.

The chain has TRBV4-1 and TRBJ1-3, with D possibly matching TRBD1 (5 bases). Germline V CDR1 and CDR2: MGHRA, YSYEKL. This CDR3 contains 11 residues. The ends were cut back, 5 bases at V and 9 bases at J, with 8 bases in the middle. The CDR3 reads CASSSGGTIYF. In DNA, the CDR3 is TGCGCCAGCAGCTCGGGGGGCACCATATATTTT.

This sequence joins TRBV7-7 and TRBJ2-1, with D perhaps assigned TRBD1 or TRBD2 (5 bases each). V lost 1 base and J lost 6, with 13 bases in between. The CDR3 is made up of 15 amino acids. CDR1 and CDR2 from the germline V gene are SSHAT and FNYEAQ (reference sequence). Written as DNA, the CDR3 is TGTGCCAGCAGCTTAGGGGACGTGGCCAGCAATGAGCAGTTCTTC. Translation gives CASSLGDVASNEQFF. The full variable domain, rest sourced from reference TRBV7-7 and TRBJ2-1, is GAGVSQSPRYKVTKRGQDVTLRCDPISSHATLYWYQQALGQGPEFLTYFNYEAQPDKSGLPSDRFSAERPEGSISTLTIQRTEQRDSAMYRCASSLGDVASNEQFFGPGTRLTVL.

This clonotype showed up just a few times. The DNA of the CDR3 is TGTGCCAGCAGTACTGGGACAGTACAAGAGACCCAGTACTTC. Translating it yields CASSTGTVQETQYF. The chain recombines TRBV9 with TRBJ2-5; TRBD1 matches at 7 bases. The CDR3 sequence is 14 residues long. J gave up 2 bases and V 5 bases, and 6 bases lay outside the gene matches. Germline-derived CDR1 and CDR2 are SGDLS and YYNGEE.

This clonotype was observed a single time. The V gene is TRBV4-2, the J gene TRBJ2-7; D may be TRBD2 (7 bases). CDR3 size: 16 residues. CDR1 is LGHNA, CDR2 YNFKEQ, per germline. Trimming shortened V by 3 bases and J by 2 bases, and 17 bases separated the two germline ends. CDR3 DNA sequence: TGTGCCAGCAGCCACCCGGGGGGCCAAGGCACCTACGAGCAGTACTTC. This codes for CASSHPGGQGTYEQYF.

This clonotype turned up a few times. The DNA for the CDR3 is TGTGCCAGCAGCCGAAGTGGGAGGGGGCAGGATGAGCAGTACTTC. Translation gives CASSRSGRGQDEQYF. This chain joins TRBV7-9 and TRBJ2-7; D assignment may be TRBD1 or TRBD2 (7 bases each). This CDR3 contains 15 residues. Germline values: CDR1 SEHNR, CDR2 FQNEAQ (reference sequence). Trimming took off 5 bases at V and 7 bases at J, with 21 bases between the two ends.

This clonotype was counted at least ten times. The rearrangement uses TRBV13 and TRBJ1-3; D perhaps matches TRBD1 (6 bases). The CDR3 is 15 amino acids. CDR1 and CDR2 (germline): PRHDT, FYEKMQ (reference sequence). V lost 2 bases, J lost 0 bases, and 8 bases lay in between. The chain's CDR3 is CASSLRTASGNTIYF. As DNA, the CDR3 is TGTGCCAGCAGCTTAAGGACAGCCTCTGGAAACACCATATATTTT.

The J gene is TRBJ2-4, the V gene TRBV2; D remains unclear. The CDR3 covers 15 residues. The V end was cut by 4 bases, the J end by 2 bases, with 12 bases between. Germline V gene sequence: CDR1 SNHLY, CDR2 FYNNEI. DNA for the CDR3: TGTGCCAGCAGTGGATCCAGCGTAACCAAAAACATTCAGTACTTC. This translates into CASSGSSVTKNIQYF.

This clonotype was detected many times. The chain joins TRBV29-1 to TRBJ2-7; 9 bases match TRBD2. The ends lost 5 bases at V and 2 bases at J; junction bases unmatched: 7. This CDR3 is built from 14 residues. The germline CDR1 and CDR2 sequences are SQVTM and ANQGSEA. CDR3: CSVWIAGATYEQYF. Written as DNA, the CDR3 is TGCAGCGTTTGGATAGCGGGAGCCACCTACGAGCAGTACTTC.

This clonotype was counted between two and nine times. J is TRBJ2-3 and V is TRBV24-1; 10 positions agree with TRBD2. Per the germline V gene, CDR1 is KGHDR and CDR2 is SFDVKD. The trim removed 3 bases at V and 3 bases at J, leaving 5 bases unmatched. The CDR3 runs to 16 residues. This CDR3 is CATSDPTSGATDTQYF. The CDR3 DNA sequence: TGTGCCACCAGTGATCCTACTAGCGGGGCAACAGATACGCAGTATTTT.

This chain connects TRBV12-3 or TRBV12-4 to TRBJ2-1; 8 bases agree with TRBD2. V lost 6 bases and J lost 7; bases outside the gene matches: 11. The CDR3 contains 15 residues. CDR3 in DNA: TGTGCCAGCAGATCACTAGCGGAGCCTTGGAATGAGCAGTTCTTC. Its translation: CASRSLAEPWNEQFF.

This clonotype was observed a few times. V usage is TRBV12-3 or TRBV12-4 and J usage is TRBJ2-5, with TRBD2 identical over 9 bases. The CDR3 has 15 amino acids. Trimming cost V 7 bases and J 4 bases; bases outside gene matches: 10. This chain's CDR3 is CASNSAGGRGETQYF. CDR3 bases: TGTGCCAGCAACTCGGCGGGAGGGAGAGGAGAGACCCAGTACTTC.

This clonotype was seen a handful of times. The V and J genes are TRBV7-9 and TRBJ2-3, with TRBD1 identical over 9 bases. The germline CDR1 and CDR2 sequences are SEHNR and FQNEAQ (reference sequence). CDR3 length equals 19 residues. Germline trimming cut 5 bases from V and 6 bases from J; bases unmatched to any gene: 21. The CDR3 here is CASSPPFPGQGSNWDTQYF. The CDR3, as DNA: TGTGCCAGCAGCCCACCATTCCCGGGACAGGGATCGAACTGGGATACGCAGTATTTT.

The gene calls are TRBV21-1 and TRBJ2-7; no DNA check was done on the table's D call, TRBD1. TRBV21-1 is listed as a pseudogene. CDR3 length equals 20 residues. The CDR3 DNA sequence: TGTGCCAGCAGCAAAGGTCGAGGACAGGGGGCCACGGAGGGGAAATACGAGCAGTACTTC. As protein: CASSKGRGQGATEGKYEQYF.

This clonotype was seen a few times. The gene calls are TRBV20-1 and TRBJ2-5; 8 nucleotides match TRBD2. This CDR3 is built from 15 residues. V shed 0 bases and J 0 bases; nucleotides not matched to a gene: 3. Germline loops: CDR1 DFQATT, CDR2 SNEGSKA (reference sequence). The CDR3 DNA reads as TGCAGTGCTAGAGAGCGCGGGAGGTACCAAGAGACCCAGTACTTC. Its translation is CSARERGRYQETQYF.

This clonotype came up a few times. The CDR3 spells CAWKGTDYGYTF. As DNA, the CDR3 is TGTGCCTGGAAAGGGACAGACTATGGCTACACCTTC. The rearrangement joins TRBV30 to TRBJ1-2, with 7 bases lining up with TRBD1. J lost 3 bases, V lost 4 bases, and 2 bases had no gene match. CDR1 and CDR2 from the germline V gene are GTSNPN and SVGIG (reference sequence). The CDR3 loop spans 12 amino acids. The full variable domain, in which reference TRBV30 and TRBJ1-2 provide the parts outside the CDR3, is SQTIHQWPATLVQPVGSPLSLECTVEGTSNPNLYWYRQAAGRGLQLLFYSVGIGQISSEVPQNLSASRPQDRQFILSSKKLLLSDSGFYLCAWKGTDYGYTFGSGTRLTVV.

This clonotype was observed a handful of times. The CDR3 spells CASSQGQGTAFF. The CDR3 nucleotides are TGTGCCAGCAGCCAGGGACAGGGGACGGCTTTCTTT. This sequence joins TRBV5-6 and TRBJ1-1, with 10 bases identical to TRBD1. This CDR3 region has 12 residues. CDR1 and CDR2 from the germline V gene are SGHDT and YYEEEE. The V segment lost 4 bases and the J segment 11 bases; nucleotides outside the gene matches: 5.

The rearrangement joins TRBV5-1 to TRBJ1-6, with 7 bases fitting TRBD1. This CDR3 spans 16 amino acids. The germline gives CDR1 SGHRS, CDR2 YFSETQ. Trimming took 2 bases from V and 3 from J; bases not matched to a gene: 5. CDR3: CASSFYTGDYNSPLHF. CDR3 DNA: TGCGCCAGCAGCTTTTATACAGGGGACTATAATTCACCCCTCCACTTT.

This clonotype was seen many times. The V and J genes are TRBV7-2 and TRBJ2-5; D is unclear. The CDR3 covers 16 residues. Trimming took 1 base from V and 1 from J, leaving 13 bases between them. Germline CDR1 reads SGHTA; CDR2 reads FQGNSA. CDR3 amino acids: CASSLVFQRLQETQYF. The CDR3 DNA follows: TGTGCCAGCAGCTTAGTTTTCCAGAGACTCCAAGAGACCCAGTACTTC.